Listed here is a single T cell receptor beta chain. The antigen remains undetermined. Sequenced by immunoSEQ multiplex PCR; TCRdb stores in-frame clones only, minus some. The table lists 140,000 to 150,000 clones, around nine tenths of them singletons. The data belong to a study of T cell responses to AZD1222 COVID-19 vaccine. Points from the study as a whole: Only a handful of people who got AZD1222 tested seropositive at baseline. Mostly white British, mostly female donors; authors suggested clonal diversity may be underestimated.

The V end was cut by 2 bases, the J end by 2 bases, with 7 bases between. The CDR3 extends over 15 amino acids. CDR1 MDHEN and CDR2 SYDVKM come from the germline V gene. Sequencing used peripheral blood, obtained on day 0 of MenACWY control vaccination. The clonotype was recovered from an adult in good health. This chain uses TRBV28 with TRBJ1-6; D is unclear. The CDR3 loop reads CASSLDKPYNSPLHF. The CDR3 DNA reads as TGTGCCAGCAGTTTAGACAAGCCCTATAATTCACCCCTCCACTTT.